This T cell receptor beta chain originates from a study of PD-1 blockade in classical Hodgkin lymphoma. Points from the study as a whole: The baseline diversity of complete responders showed similarity to that of newly diagnosed patients. Baseline TCR diversity was reportedly lower in newly diagnosed patients than healthy donors.

Relapses following autologous stem cell transplantation were seen in all patients, with brentuximab vedotin exposure varying. This clone was detected once. The target antigen is unknown. The CDR3 runs 19 residues. Germline lookup yields CDR1 SGHRS and CDR2 YFSETQ. Trimming took 8 bases from V and 6 from J; bases not matched to a gene: 19. Some clones are missing from TCRdb's copy, which holds only in-frame ones; the method was immunoSEQ multiplex PCR. The sample yields approximately 90,000 clones, around 90% seen once. The V gene is TRBV5-1, the J gene TRBJ2-2; TRBD2 matches 13 bases. The clonotype comes from a human donor with classical Hodgkin lymphoma. The sample was peripheral blood mononuclear cells (PBMCs), taken before the second cycle of nivolumab. The CDR3 DNA is TGCGCCAGGAGCCGGAGACTAGCGGGAGGTCCGGGACGCCCCGGGGAGCTGTTTTTT. This encodes CARSRRLAGGPGRPGELFF.